This TCR beta chain stems from a study of cytomegalovirus exposure and HLA in healthy donors. Findings and caveats of the study: In a later analysis, TCR beta V- and J-gene trimming showed a link to a missense DCLRE1C variant. Solely CMV serostatus was available to characterize immune exposure.

The PCR ran on 60 Vbeta and 13 Jbeta primers. The repertoire was sequenced with immunoSEQ multiplex PCR; TCRdb's copy has only in-frame clones and lacks some. This sample yields fewer than 250,000 clones, of which about 80% are seen a single time; around 3.6% belongs to the top ten. Details on this clone: Antigen unknown.

The V gene end was trimmed by 2 bases and the J gene end by 5 bases; junction bases not matched to a gene: 5. The CDR3 runs 14 residues. Looked up from germline, CDR1 is SGHTA and CDR2 is FQGNSA. The TCR originated in a man aged 35 to 55 in good health and CMV-seropositive. The sample taken for sequencing was PBMCs. The chain couples TRBV7-2 to TRBJ1-1; 7 bases line up with TRBD1. The CDR3 protein is CASSLTGVGTEAFF. In DNA form, the CDR3 reads TGTGCCAGCAGCTTAACAGGGGTGGGAACTGAAGCTTTCTTT.